The 27 T cell receptor beta chains below were found in one sample sequenced in a study of early T cells in non-severe SARS-CoV-2 infection. TCRdb re-called the 5' RACE reads through MiXCR, storing one row per CDR3 protein. The sample records 70,000 to 75,000 distinct CDR3 sequences, about an eighth being singletons. Sequencing was performed on whole blood. These receptors all stem from an adult who was a healthcare worker with PCR-confirmed SARS-CoV-2 infection or an uninfected control (not recorded which).

V gene TRBV6-2 or TRBV6-3 combines with J gene TRBJ1-5; unclear D gene. CDR1 and CDR2 (germline): MNHEY, SVGEGT. The CDR3 has 15 residues. The V and J ends lost 6 bases and 1 base respectively, with 13 bases between them. In DNA form, the CDR3 reads TGTGCCAGCAGGCTCATGACAAACAGCAATCAGCCCCAGCATTTT. This codes for CASRLMTNSNQPQHF.

This clonotype came up many times. The chain joins TRBV6-6 to TRBJ1-4; D gene uncertain. This CDR3 is built from 17 residues. CDR1 and CDR2 (germline): MNHNY, SVGAGI (reference sequence). Deletions cut 0 bases from V and 0 bases from J, with 11 bases between. CDR3 protein: CASSYSSQAATNEKLFF. In DNA form, the CDR3 reads TGTGCCAGCAGTTACTCTTCGCAGGCAGCAACTAATGAAAAACTGTTTTTT.

V usage is TRBV20-1 and J usage is TRBJ2-6, with D perhaps TRBD2 (6 bases). CDR1 and CDR2 (germline): DFQATT, SNEGSKA (reference sequence). This CDR3 spans 17 amino acids. V shed 6 bases and J shed 1 base, with 19 bases lying between them. CDR3 region: CSAPSAAADSGANVLTF. The CDR3 DNA reads TGCAGTGCCCCTAGCGCGGCCGCTGATTCTGGGGCCAACGTCCTGACTTTC.

This clonotype has only a few counts. CDR3 in DNA: TGTGCCTCCTCGACAGGCGTTAACTATGGCTACACCTTC. Translated, it gives CASSTGVNYGYTF. The chain employs TRBV30 and TRBJ1-2; D is possibly TRBD1 (6 bases). The germline gives CDR1 GTSNPN, CDR2 SVGIG (reference sequence). The V end was cut by 7 bases, the J end by 1 base, with 13 bases between. CDR3 length: 13 amino acids.

The rearrangement joins TRBV29-1 to TRBJ2-7; either TRBD1 or TRBD2 may fit D (5 bases each). There are 12 residues in the CDR3. The V and J ends lost 4 bases and 1 base respectively, with 8 bases between them. Germline V gives CDR1 SQVTM, CDR2 ANQGSEA. CDR3 sequence: CSVGDGSYEQYF. The CDR3 DNA is TGCAGCGTTGGGGACGGATCCTACGAGCAGTACTTC.

The rearrangement uses TRBV6-6 and TRBJ1-2, with D hard to call. This CDR3 contains 12 residues. V was clipped by 4 bases and J by 5 bases, with 8 bases between them. The germline V gene encodes CDR1 MNHNY and CDR2 SVGAGI (reference sequence). The CDR3 DNA sequence: TGTGCCAGCAGTTGGAGGGAGTATGGCTACACCTTC. It is translated as CASSWREYGYTF.

The chain uses TRBV11-2 and TRBJ2-3; D ambiguous. V lost 1 base to trimming and J lost 0 bases, with 8 bases between them. The germline V gene has CDR1 SGHAT and CDR2 FQNNGV. The CDR3 contains 15 residues. CDR3 in DNA: TGTGCCAGCAGCTTAGCGGGCCTTAGCACAGATACGCAGTATTTT. Protein sequence: CASSLAGLSTDTQYF.

This clonotype has a handful of counts. V gene TRBV27 combines with J gene TRBJ2-5; the D is unclear. The V and J ends lost 5 bases and 5 bases respectively, with 18 bases between them. The CDR3 spans 15 residues. Germline V gene sequence: CDR1 MNHEY, CDR2 SMNVEV (reference sequence). The CDR3 DNA reads TGTGCCAGCAGTCGCTCGCTTGGGGTCGCTGAGACCCAGTACTTC. Protein product: CASSRSLGVAETQYF.

This clonotype was picked up a small number of times. The V gene is TRBV6-5, the J gene TRBJ2-1; TRBD2 agrees at 7 bases. V was pared by 0 bases and J by 0 bases, with 8 bases of the junction left unmatched. This CDR3 region has 18 residues. Germline V CDR1 and CDR2: MNHEY, SVGAGI. CDR3 in DNA: TGTGCCAGCAGTTACTCGCAGCGGGAATTTAGCTCCTACAATGAGCAGTTCTTC. Protein: CASSYSQREFSSYNEQFF.

The V call is TRBV6-6, the J call TRBJ2-2, with D uncertain. The CDR3 sequence is 15 residues long. Looked up from germline, CDR1 is MNHNY and CDR2 is SVGAGI (reference sequence). The V gene lost 2 bases and the J gene lost 3 bases, with 10 bases spanning the gap. The CDR3 is CASSYLSGDTGELFF. The CDR3 nucleotides are TGTGCCAGCAGTTACCTTTCAGGAGACACCGGGGAGCTGTTTTTT.

V and J are TRBV7-6 and TRBJ2-2, with D tentatively TRBD1 or TRBD2 (6 bases each). The ends were cut back, 4 bases at V and 2 bases at J, with 14 bases in the middle. Germline assignment: CDR1 SGHVS and CDR2 FNYEAQ. This CDR3 is built from 16 residues. In DNA form, the CDR3 reads TGTGCCAGCAGCTCCCCCTGGGGGGCCAACACCGGGGAGCTGTTTTTT. Protein product: CASSSPWGANTGELFF.

This clonotype was counted at least ten times. The gene calls are TRBV6-5 and TRBJ2-7, with no clear D. The CDR3 has 11 residues. The germline V gene encodes CDR1 MNHEY and CDR2 SVGAGI. V was trimmed by 3 bases and J by 4 bases, leaving 4 bases between them. The CDR3 DNA sequence: TGTGCCAGCAGTTATCTTTACGAGCAGTACTTC. It codes for CASSYLYEQYF.

The chain links TRBV28 to TRBJ1-2; D is unresolved. Trimming took off 6 bases at V and 4 bases at J, with 6 bases between the two ends. CDR1 and CDR2 (germline): MDHEN, SYDVKM. The length of the CDR3 is 11 residues. The CDR3 loop reads CASSSLYGYTF. The CDR3 nucleotides read TGTGCCAGCAGCTCACTCTATGGCTACACCTTC.

The CDR3 sequence: CASNPGTGDEKLFF. The CDR3, as DNA: TGTGCCAGCAACCCCGGGACAGGGGACGAAAAACTGTTTTTT. The chain combines TRBV6-6 with TRBJ1-4, with TRBD1 identical over 10 bases. The J segment lost 8 bases and the V segment lost 7 bases, leaving 7 bases of the junction unmatched. This CDR3 region has 14 residues. Germline CDR1 is MNHNY and CDR2 is SVGAGI (reference sequence).

This clonotype has just one count. The chain joins TRBV5-6 to TRBJ1-2, with D possibly TRBD1 on 5 matching bases. This CDR3 is built from 16 residues. With 2 bases removed from V and 3 bases from J, the gap between germline ends came to 17 bases. CDR1 SGHDT and CDR2 YYEEEE come from the germline V gene. This CDR3 is CASSFFITQGDYGYTF. The CDR3 region has the DNA TGTGCCAGCAGCTTTTTCATAACGCAGGGCGACTATGGCTACACCTTC.

This chain links TRBV5-1 with TRBJ1-5; 9 positions match TRBD1. This CDR3 comprises 15 residues. The germline CDR1 and CDR2 sequences are SGHRS and YFSETQ. The ends lost 0 bases at V and 6 bases at J; junction bases unmatched: 4. CDR3 in DNA: TGCGCCAGCAGCTTGGCCGGACAGGGGAGTCAGCCCCAGCATTTT. Its protein is CASSLAGQGSQPQHF.

The chain links TRBV7-2 to TRBJ1-2; TRBD1 might be the D (5 bases). From germline, CDR1 is SGHTA and CDR2 FQGNSA. The CDR3 loop spans 15 amino acids. V shed 4 bases and J shed 6 bases, with 18 bases lying between them. CDR3 region: CASSSGTPRLHGYTF. The CDR3, as DNA: TGTGCCAGCAGCTCCGGGACTCCAAGGCTCCATGGCTACACCTTC.

The V gene is TRBV6-9, the J gene TRBJ1-2; D is ambiguous. Per the germline V gene, CDR1 is MNHGY and CDR2 is SVAAGI. The CDR3 is 12 amino acids. The V and J ends lost 8 bases and 4 bases respectively, with 11 bases between them. CDR3 amino acids: CASPRRSYGYTF. CDR3 nucleotide sequence: TGTGCCAGCCCTAGACGAAGCTATGGCTACACCTTC.

At least ten counts were recorded for this clonotype. This sequence joins TRBV7-9 and TRBJ1-2; 9 bases match TRBD1. Germline V gives CDR1 SEHNR, CDR2 FQNEAQ (reference sequence). The CDR3 consists of 16 residues. The ends lost 5 bases at V and 2 bases at J; junction bases unmatched: 9. The CDR3 protein is CASSPPGQGYNYGYTF. DNA for the CDR3: TGTGCCAGCAGCCCCCCCGGACAGGGGTACAACTATGGCTACACCTTC.

In its sample, this clonotype was seen a few times. The V and J genes are TRBV7-6 and TRBJ1-2; D is ambiguous. Germline V gene lookup returns CDR1 SGHVS and CDR2 FNYEAQ. The CDR3 has 14 amino acids. Trimming left V 1 base short and J 2 bases short, with 8 bases between. Here the CDR3 DNA reads TGTGCCAGCAGCTTAGATCAGACAAACTATGGCTACACCTTC. Translated: CASSLDQTNYGYTF.

This clonotype has at least ten counts. The CDR3 DNA is TGTGCCACCAGCAGAGAGGGTTTCTCCTACGAGCAGTACTTC. Translated: CATSREGFSYEQYF. The chain recombines TRBV15 with TRBJ2-7; D unresolved. The V and J ends lost 0 bases and 0 bases respectively, with 6 bases between them. The germline V gene has CDR1 LNHNV and CDR2 YYDKDF (reference sequence). CDR3 size: 14 residues.

This clonotype has a handful of counts. This rearrangement joins TRBV16 to TRBJ2-7, with D perhaps matching TRBD2 (5 bases). The CDR3 totals 11 residues. CDR1 is KGHSY, CDR2 FQNENV, per germline. V lost 4 bases and J 9 bases, leaving 10 bases between the germline ends. The CDR3 loop reads CASSLGLGQYF. The CDR3, as DNA: TGTGCCAGCAGCCTCGGACTCGGGCAGTACTTC.

The chain links TRBV6-5 to TRBJ2-3, with D maybe TRBD2 (6 bases). This CDR3 comprises 17 residues. Germline CDR1 and CDR2: MNHEY and SVGAGI. Trimming left V 4 bases short and J 0 bases short, with 17 bases between. CDR3 coding DNA: TGTGCCAGCAGTTTCAAACGAGGAGGGACTAGCACAGATACGCAGTATTTT. As protein: CASSFKRGGTSTDTQYF.

The rearrangement links TRBV9 to TRBJ2-1, with D perhaps TRBD2 (5 bases). V lost 4 bases and J 2 bases, leaving 13 bases between the germline ends. The CDR3 extends over 15 amino acids. Per germline, CDR1 SGDLS and CDR2 YYNGEE. For the CDR3, the DNA is TGTGCCAGCAGCAAGGACTTTAGGGCCTACAATGAGCAGTTCTTC. Translated: CASSKDFRAYNEQFF.

This clonotype has more than one count but fewer than ten. The V and J genes are TRBV7-2 and TRBJ2-7; D is undetermined. Germline-derived CDR1 and CDR2 are SGHTA and FQGNSA. The CDR3 totals 15 residues. V lost 2 bases to trimming and J lost 4 bases, with 15 bases between them. CDR3 loop: CASSLLPGRSYEQYF. CDR3 nucleotide sequence: TGTGCCAGCAGCTTACTCCCAGGCAGGTCTTACGAGCAGTACTTC.

This clonotype was counted only a few times. This chain links TRBV16 with TRBJ1-2, with D unresolved. Germline lookup yields CDR1 KGHSY and CDR2 FQNENV. This CDR3 region has 12 residues. With 0 bases removed from V and 6 bases from J, the gap between germline ends came to 5 bases. The DNA for the CDR3 is TGTGCCAGCAGCCAATCGCGGAATGGCTACACCTTC. Amino acids: CASSQSRNGYTF.

This clonotype was found many times. CDR3 amino acids: CAYSPKGGNEKLFF. The CDR3 nucleotides are TGTGCCTACTCTCCCAAAGGGGGCAATGAAAAACTGTTTTTT. The rearrangement uses TRBV7-9 and TRBJ1-4, with 7 bases identical to TRBD1. The CDR3 is made up of 14 amino acids. V lost 11 bases and J lost 5; bases outside the gene matches: 11. Germline V gene data show CDR1 as SEHNR and CDR2 as FQNEAQ (reference sequence).